The 28 T cell receptor beta chains below were found in one sample sequenced in a study of T-cell memory formation after mild COVID-19. TCRdb re-analysed the 5' RACE reads in MiXCR, keeping a single row per CDR3 protein. The table records roughly 400,000 distinct CDR3 sequences, more than 15% of them present only once. The sample was PBMCs or a T cell subset sorted from them (not recorded which). The receptors were gathered from a man between 18 and 35 years old who had mild COVID-19 (a few samples of this study predate the infection). Cell type and time point are not known.

The chain couples TRBV18 to TRBJ1-5, with D unresolved. This CDR3 has 13 amino acids. Germline V gives CDR1 KGHSH, CDR2 LQKENI. V was clipped by 4 bases and J by 4 bases, with 8 bases between them. CDR3 sequence: CASSRGENQPQHF. The CDR3 bases are TGTGCCAGCTCACGTGGGGAGAATCAGCCCCAGCATTTT.

This clonotype has a handful of counts. This chain joins TRBV5-1 and TRBJ1-2; 7 bases agree with TRBD1. Germline trimming cut 0 bases from V and 7 bases from J; bases unmatched to any gene: 6. Germline loops: CDR1 SGHRS, CDR2 YFSETQ. CDR3 length equals 14 residues. The CDR3 DNA reads TGCGCCAGCAGCTTGGACAGGGGAAGTGGTGGCTACACCTTC. Translated: CASSLDRGSGGYTF.

This clonotype was seen a few times. This rearrangement joins TRBV2 to TRBJ2-2, with 9 nucleotides matching TRBD2. CDR1 and CDR2 (germline): SNHLY, FYNNEI. This CDR3 spans 15 amino acids. J gave up 6 bases and V 4 bases, and 6 bases lay outside the gene matches. The CDR3 nucleotides read TGTGCCAGCAGTGTGCGCGGGGGGGTTTCCGGGGAGCTGTTTTTT. This sequence encodes CASSVRGGVSGELFF.

This clonotype was picked up a small number of times. This sequence joins TRBV4-1 and TRBJ2-5; 9 bases align to TRBD2. CDR3 length: 16 residues. The germline V gene encodes CDR1 MGHRA and CDR2 YSYEKL. V lost 4 bases and J lost 4; bases outside the gene matches: 10. The CDR3: CASSLHLAGEGETQYF. In DNA, the CDR3 is TGCGCCAGCAGCCTCCACTTAGCGGGGGAGGGAGAGACCCAGTACTTC.

The rearrangement joins TRBV11-2 to TRBJ1-4; TRBD1 matches at 8 bases. The CDR3 runs to 14 residues. Trimming at V came to 6 bases and at J to 5 bases, leaving 5 bases not matched to a gene. Germline CDR1 reads SGHAT; CDR2 reads FQNNGV. The CDR3 protein is CASRAQGGNEKLFF. CDR3 in DNA: TGTGCCAGCAGGGCACAGGGGGGAAATGAAAAACTGTTTTTT.

This clonotype showed up just a few times. This chain joins TRBV5-1 and TRBJ2-4; tentatively, D is TRBD1 or TRBD2 (5 bases each). In germline, CDR1 is SGHRS, CDR2 YFSETQ. The CDR3 is 15 amino acids. Trimming stripped 5 bases from V and 3 bases from J, with 15 bases between. The CDR3 DNA reads TGCGCCAGCAGTCGGCAGGGAGACGGCAAAAACATTCAGTACTTC. Protein product: CASSRQGDGKNIQYF.

This clonotype was recorded at least ten times. The junction shows a germline mismatch at one end, possibly a read error. DNA for the CDR3: TGTGCCAGCAGCTTAGCCGCAGGGGGCATATCTTTT. Translating gives CASSLAAGGISF. The chain has TRBV7-9 and TRBJ1-4, with 8 bases aligning to TRBD1. This CDR3 is built from 12 residues. CDR1 is SEHNR and CDR2 is FQNEAQ in the germline V gene (reference sequence).

Points on this clonotype: One end of the junction does not line up with germline, which may come from a read error. This rearrangement joins TRBV9 to TRBJ2-3, with D tentatively TRBD2 (8 bases). CDR1 and CDR2 (germline): SGDLS, YYNGEE. The CDR3 length is 17 residues. The CDR3 region has the DNA TGTGGCAGCAGCCCCATTCGGGGGGGGACAGCGACAGATACGCAGTATTTT. It encodes CGSSPIRGGTATDTQYF. Based on the CDR3 plus reference TRBV9 and TRBJ2-3, the full variable domain is DSGVTQTPKHLITATGQRVTLRCSPRSGDLSVYWYQQSLDQGLQFLIQYYNGEERAKGNILERFSAQQFPDLHSELNLSSLELGDSALYFCGSSPIRGGTATDTQYFGPGTRLTVL.

This clonotype was found a few times. This chain connects TRBV5-1 to TRBJ1-4; maybe TRBD1 (5 bases). V lost 2 bases and J 6 bases, leaving 14 bases between the germline ends. CDR1 is SGHRS, CDR2 YFSETQ, per germline. The length of the CDR3 is 15 residues. The CDR3 DNA follows: TGCGCCAGCAGCTTATTTCCGAGGGGAGATGAAAAACTGTTTTTT. Its translation: CASSLFPRGDEKLFF. Complete variable domain (other parts from reference TRBV5-1 and TRBJ1-4): KAGVTQTPRYLIKTRGQQVTLSCSPISGHRSVSWYQQTPGQGLQFLFEYFSETQRNKGNFPGRFSGRQFSNSRSEMNVSTLELGDSALYLCASSLFPRGDEKLFFGSGTQLSVL.

This clonotype appeared a few times. This rearrangement joins TRBV6-2 or TRBV6-3 to TRBJ2-1; D call uncertain. Germline assignment: CDR1 MNHEY and CDR2 SVGEGT. The germline V and J ends were trimmed by 6 bases and 7 bases, with 16 bases remaining between them. The CDR3 is made up of 14 amino acids. CDR3 in amino acids: CASSPHVGKNEQFF. The CDR3 bases are TGTGCCAGCAGCCCGCACGTGGGGAAAAATGAGCAGTTCTTC.

The sample holds a few counts of this clonotype. V and J are TRBV7-9 and TRBJ1-5; D possibly corresponds to TRBD1 (5 bases). The CDR3 loop spans 16 amino acids. The V end was cut by 5 bases, the J end by 1 base, with 15 bases between. Per the germline V gene, CDR1 is SEHNR and CDR2 is FQNEAQ (reference sequence). CDR3 loop: CASSGRDRGSNQPQHF. For the CDR3, the DNA is TGTGCCAGCAGCGGCCGGGACCGAGGGAGCAATCAGCCCCAGCATTTT.

The V gene is TRBV18, the J gene TRBJ1-1; D remains ambiguous. The V end was cut by 3 bases, the J end by 5 bases, with 16 bases between. CDR3 length: 15 residues. Germline V CDR1 and CDR2: KGHSH, LQKENI. The CDR3 is CASSPIYSRRTEAFF. The CDR3 DNA follows: TGTGCCAGCTCACCGATCTATAGCAGGAGGACTGAAGCTTTCTTT.

This clonotype was detected only a few times. The chain employs TRBV20-1 and TRBJ1-2, with 9 bases that match TRBD1. The V segment lost 6 bases and the J segment 4 bases; nucleotides outside the gene matches: 6. Germline CDR1 reads DFQATT; CDR2 reads SNEGSKA (reference sequence). This CDR3 has 13 amino acids. CDR3 DNA sequence: TGCAGTGCCTCCCAGACAGGGGGCTATGGCTACACCTTC. Translation gives CSASQTGGYGYTF.

This clonotype was picked up a small number of times. This rearrangement joins TRBV11-2 to TRBJ1-5; maybe TRBD1 (5 bases). The germline V and J ends were trimmed by 0 bases and 7 bases, with 7 bases remaining between them. The CDR3 runs 13 residues. Germline V gene sequence: CDR1 SGHAT, CDR2 FQNNGV. CDR3 sequence (DNA): TGTGCCAGCAGCTTAGATCCAGGGCAGCCCCAGCATTTT. Translation gives CASSLDPGQPQHF.

This chain joins TRBV10-3 and TRBJ1-4; TRBD1 is a possible D gene (5 bases). Trimming removed 6 bases at V and 3 bases at J, with 5 bases between. The CDR3 is made up of 12 amino acids. Per germline, CDR1 ENHRY and CDR2 SYGVKD. CDR3 DNA: TGTGCCATCAGCAGGGCTAATGAAAAACTGTTTTTT. It is translated as CAISRANEKLFF.

The chain links TRBV14 to TRBJ2-3; 8 nucleotides align to TRBD2. This CDR3 is 15 amino acids long. The trim removed 1 base at V and 4 bases at J, leaving 4 bases unmatched. Germline CDR1 and CDR2: SGHDN and FVKESK. The CDR3 region has the DNA TGTGCCAGCAGCCAAGGGGGTAGCGGGGCAGATACGCAGTATTTT. Residues: CASSQGGSGADTQYF.

As for this clonotype: Germline and junction disagree at one end, which may indicate a read error. The V and J genes are TRBV4-3 and TRBJ2-1; 9 positions match TRBD2. Per the germline V gene, CDR1 is LGHNA and CDR2 is YSLEER. The CDR3 loop spans 16 amino acids. CDR3 loop: CASSQVRWERGEAMLF. DNA for the CDR3: TGCGCCAGCAGCCAAGTTAGGTGGGAGCGGGGGGAAGCAATGCTCTTC.

This clonotype has more than one count but fewer than ten. The chain combines TRBV4-3 with TRBJ2-1; D not resolved. Deletions cut 0 bases from V and 8 bases from J, with 8 bases between. Looked up from germline, CDR1 is LGHNA and CDR2 is YSLEER. The CDR3 is 13 amino acids. As DNA, the CDR3 is TGCGCCAGCAGCCAAGAGCGAGAGGATGAGCAGTTCTTC. Protein product: CASSQEREDEQFF.

This clonotype was detected ten times or more. The chain has TRBV12-3 or TRBV12-4 and TRBJ2-1; D is possibly TRBD2 (5 bases). The V and J ends lost 3 bases and 8 bases respectively, with 11 bases between them. This CDR3 is built from 13 residues. DNA for the CDR3: TGTGCCAGCAGTTTGTCGGAGAGGGATGAGCAGTTCTTC. Residues: CASSLSERDEQFF.

Written as DNA, the CDR3 is TGTGCCAGCAGCAATGTGGGGGATGAGCAGTTCTTC. Protein: CASSNVGDEQFF. The chain recombines TRBV12-3 or TRBV12-4 with TRBJ2-1, with D perhaps assigned TRBD1 or TRBD2 (5 bases each). The CDR3 runs 12 residues. V shed 6 bases and J shed 8 bases, with 11 bases lying between them.

This clonotype was seen a few times. The rearrangement links TRBV4-3 to TRBJ1-4; a weak D match, TRBD1 (6 bases). This CDR3 has 16 residues. V gave up 4 bases and J gave up 7 bases, with 19 bases separating them. Germline assignment: CDR1 LGHNA and CDR2 YSLEER. The CDR3 nucleotides read TGCGCCAGCAGCCCACGGACAGTGGGTTTAGGTGAAAAACTGTTTTTT. Amino acids: CASSPRTVGLGEKLFF.

This clonotype was observed a few times. The V and J genes are TRBV6-5 and TRBJ1-2; D is unclear. The CDR3 has 14 residues. The germline gives CDR1 MNHEY, CDR2 SVGAGI. V dropped 5 bases and J dropped 4 bases, with 14 bases sitting between them. The CDR3 DNA reads as TGTGCCAGCAGTACCGCCATAGGCGGCTATGGCTACACCTTC. Encoded protein: CASSTAIGGYGYTF.

The sample holds a few counts of this clonotype. The J gene is TRBJ2-2, the V gene TRBV7-2; tentatively, D is TRBD1 (6 bases). Germline values: CDR1 SGHTA, CDR2 FQGNSA. The CDR3 is 14 amino acids. The V end was cut by 8 bases, the J end by 9 bases, with 19 bases between. CDR3 loop: CASGLQGTLRELFF. The CDR3 coding sequence is TGTGCCAGCGGATTACAGGGAACCCTCCGGGAGCTGTTTTTT.

This clonotype appeared a few times. The gene calls are TRBV7-9 and TRBJ1-6; 8 bases are shared with TRBD1. V dropped 5 bases and J dropped 5; count of bases not matched to a gene: 5. There are 15 residues in the CDR3. Germline V gene data show CDR1 as SEHNR and CDR2 as FQNEAQ (reference sequence). CDR3 amino acids: CASSPQGVDNSPLHF. As DNA, the CDR3 is TGTGCCAGCAGCCCACAGGGGGTGGATAATTCACCCCTCCACTTT.

This chain connects TRBV7-7 to TRBJ2-5, with D perhaps given as TRBD1 or TRBD2 (5 bases each). The CDR3 has 15 residues. Trimming pared 4 bases from V and 1 base from J, leaving 13 bases between. CDR1 and CDR2 from the germline V gene are SSHAT and FNYEAQ (reference sequence). The chain's CDR3 is CASSSGPASQETQYF. In nucleotides, the CDR3 is TGTGCCAGCAGCTCGGGACCGGCATCCCAAGAGACCCAGTACTTC.

This clonotype was observed a few times. This chain links TRBV4-3 with TRBJ2-2; 7 nucleotides match TRBD1. The CDR3 is 15 residues long. Germline V CDR1 and CDR2: LGHNA, YSLEER. J was trimmed by 9 bases and V by 4 bases; bases with no gene match: 11. The CDR3 DNA reads TGCGCCAGCAGCCTCGGCCGAACAGGGGAGCGGGAGCTGTTTTTT. Its protein product is CASSLGRTGERELFF.

This clonotype occurred a few times. The chain carries TRBV5-1 and TRBJ1-2; D is undetermined. Trimming pared 0 bases from V and 4 bases from J, leaving 10 bases between. Per the germline V gene, CDR1 is SGHRS and CDR2 is YFSETQ. This CDR3 contains 14 residues. CDR3 residues: CASSLVMGGYGYTF. The CDR3 DNA reads TGCGCCAGCAGCTTGGTTATGGGAGGCTATGGCTACACCTTC.

This clonotype was recorded a few times. V is TRBV20-1 and J is TRBJ2-1, with TRBD1 as a possible D gene (5 bases). This CDR3 is built from 14 residues. V was clipped by 3 bases and J by 10 bases, with 19 bases between them. The V gene's germline CDR1 is DFQATT and CDR2 SNEGSKA (reference sequence). The CDR3 DNA sequence: TGCAGTGCTAGTGGCAGGGTTATATCTTTGGAGCAGTTCTTC. Amino acid sequence: CSASGRVISLEQFF.